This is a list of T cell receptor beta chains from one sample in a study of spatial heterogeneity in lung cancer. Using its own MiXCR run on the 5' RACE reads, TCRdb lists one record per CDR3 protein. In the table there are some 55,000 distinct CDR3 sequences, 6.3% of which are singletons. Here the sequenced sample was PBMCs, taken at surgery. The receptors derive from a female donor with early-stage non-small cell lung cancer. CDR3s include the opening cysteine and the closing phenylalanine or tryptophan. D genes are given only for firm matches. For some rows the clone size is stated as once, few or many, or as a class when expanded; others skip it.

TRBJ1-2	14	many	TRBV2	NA	TGTGCCAGCAGTGAAGTGGGGTCTGTGGGTGGCTACACCTTC	CASSEVGSVGGYTF
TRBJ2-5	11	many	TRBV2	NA	TGTGCCACTACAGGGTACGAGACCCAGTACTTC	CATTGYETQYF
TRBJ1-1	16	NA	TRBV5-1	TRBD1	TGCACCAGCAGCTTGGGGGGACAGTCCGTGAACACTGAAGCTTTCTTT	CTSSLGGQSVNTEAFF
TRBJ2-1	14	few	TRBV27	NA	TGTGCCAGCAGTTCCTCAGGGGAGTACAATGAGCAGTTCTTC	CASSSSGEYNEQFF
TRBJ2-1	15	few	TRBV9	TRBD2	TGTGCCAGCAGCGTACTAGCGGGAACCTACAATGAGCAGTTCTTC	CASSVLAGTYNEQFF
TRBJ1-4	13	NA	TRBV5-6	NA	TGTGCCAGCACGGGGGGCAGAAGTGAAAAACTGTTTTTT	CASTGGRSEKLFF
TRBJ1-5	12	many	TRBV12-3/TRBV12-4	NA	TGTGCCAGCAGTTCAGTCACACAGCCCCAGCATTTT	CASSSVTQPQHF
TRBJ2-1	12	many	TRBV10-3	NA	TGTGCCATCAGTGAGGCAGGGCTTGAGCAGTTCTTC	CAISEAGLEQFF
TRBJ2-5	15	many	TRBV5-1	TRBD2	TGCGCCAGCAGCTTTTTAGCGGGAGGTCCCGAGACCCAGTACTTC	CASSFLAGGPETQYF
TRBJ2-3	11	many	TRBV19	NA	TGTGCCAGTAGTATCGGAGATACGCAGTATTTT	CASSIGDTQYF
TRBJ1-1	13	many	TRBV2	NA	TGTGCCAGCAGTGGGGGGAGGACCACTGAAGCTTTCTTT	CASSGGRTTEAFF
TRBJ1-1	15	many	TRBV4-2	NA	TGTGCCAGCAGCCAAGGTCTGGGGAGGAGAACTGAAGCTTTCTTT	CASSQGLGRRTEAFF
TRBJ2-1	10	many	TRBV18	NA	TGTGCCAGCTCAAAGGTTGAGCAGTTCTTC	CASSKVEQFF
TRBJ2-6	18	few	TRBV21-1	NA	TGTGCCAGCACCCGGTACGGGAGAAAGGAATATGGGGCCAACGTCCTGACTTTC	CASTRYGRKEYGANVLTF
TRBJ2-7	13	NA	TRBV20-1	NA	TGCAGTGCCTCAGACGGGCCCCACTACGAGCAGTACTTC	CSASDGPHYEQYF
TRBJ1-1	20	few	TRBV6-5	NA	TGTGCCAGCAGTTACCTGGACGGAGCGTCTGGCTCAGCCTTGAACACTGAAGCTTTCTTT	CASSYLDGASGSALNTEAFF
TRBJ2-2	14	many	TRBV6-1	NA	TGTGCCAGCAGGACCCAGGGGAACACCGGGGAGCTGTTTTTT	CASRTQGNTGELFF
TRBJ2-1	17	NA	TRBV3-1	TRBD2	TGTGCCAGCAGCTTCGCCCTGGGGCGGGGGGCTCACAATGAGCAGTTCTTC	CASSFALGRGAHNEQFF
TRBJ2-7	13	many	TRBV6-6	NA	TGTGCCAGCAGTTACCCGAGCCCCTACGAGCAGTACTTC	CASSYPSPYEQYF
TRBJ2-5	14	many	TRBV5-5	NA	TGTGCCAGCAGCTTAGGCGCCAGACAAGAGACCCAGTACTTC	CASSLGARQETQYF
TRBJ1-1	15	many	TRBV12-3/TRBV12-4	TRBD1	TGTGCCAGCAGTAGGGGGGGACAGGGGAACACTGAAGCTTTCTTT	CASSRGGQGNTEAFF
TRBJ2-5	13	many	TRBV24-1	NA	TGTGCCACTGCGGCATACAGAGATGGGGCCCAGTACTTC	CATAAYRDGAQYF
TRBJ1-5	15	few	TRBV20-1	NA	TGCAGTGCCCCTTCCGGACAGACTACCCAGGGGCCCCAGCATTTT	CSAPSGQTTQGPQHF
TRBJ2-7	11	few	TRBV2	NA	TGTGCCAGCAGCCCCAACTACGAGCAGTACTTC	CASSPNYEQYF
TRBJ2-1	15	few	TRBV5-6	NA	TGTGTCAGCAGCCAAACGGGGGCTTCGTACAATGAGCAGTTCTTC	CVSSQTGASYNEQFF
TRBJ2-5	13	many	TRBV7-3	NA	TGTGCCAGCAGCTTCGGGCCCCAAGAGACCCAGTACTTC	CASSFGPQETQYF
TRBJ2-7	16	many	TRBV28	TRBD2	TGTGCCAGCAGTTTATGGTCTAGCGGGAGTCTTAGCGAGCAGTACTTC	CASSLWSSGSLSEQYF
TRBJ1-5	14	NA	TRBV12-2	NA	TGTGCAAGTCGCTTTATGGGACAAAGACAGCCCCAGCATTTT	CASRFMGQRQPQHF
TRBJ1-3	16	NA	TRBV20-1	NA	TGCAGTGCTACGGATCAGGGCTTAGGGCTTGGAAACACCATATATTTT	CSATDQGLGLGNTIYF
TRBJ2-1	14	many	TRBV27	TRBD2	TGTGCCAGCAGTGGCGGGGGGGACTACAATGAGCAGTTCTTC	CASSGGGDYNEQFF
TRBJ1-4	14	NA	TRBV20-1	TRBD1	TGCAGTGCTAGACCGGACAGGGGGCATGAAAAACTGTTTTTT	CSARPDRGHEKLFF
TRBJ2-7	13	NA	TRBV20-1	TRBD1	TGCAGTGCGGGACAGGGCTTTTTCTACGAGCAGTACTTC	CSAGQGFFYEQYF
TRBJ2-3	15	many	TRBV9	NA	TGTGCCAGCAGCGGAAGAACAGGGGAGGTAGATACGCAGTATTTT	CASSGRTGEVDTQYF
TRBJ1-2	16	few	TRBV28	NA	TGTGCCAGCAGTCGACTCGGGACCGCCACTAACTATGGCTACACCTTC	CASSRLGTATNYGYTF
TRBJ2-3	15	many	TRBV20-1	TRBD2	TGCAGTGCCAAGGGACTAGCGGGGAGGACAGATACGCAGTATTTT	CSAKGLAGRTDTQYF
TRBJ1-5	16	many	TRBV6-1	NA	TGTGCCAGCAAGTCGGGAGGGCCCGATAGCAATCAGCCCCAGCATTTT	CASKSGGPDSNQPQHF
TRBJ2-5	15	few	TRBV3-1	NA	TGTGCCAGCAGCCCCCTAAGGGGCAGCCAAGAGACCCAGTACTTC	CASSPLRGSQETQYF
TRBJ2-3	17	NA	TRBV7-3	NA	TGTGCCAGCAGCCCCTCCCGAATCAGGGGAGGGACAGATACGCAGTATTTT	CASSPSRIRGGTDTQYF
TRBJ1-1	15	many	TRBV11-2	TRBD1	TGTGCCAGCAGCTTTGGGCAGGGGGAGTGGGCTGAAGCTTTCTTT	CASSFGQGEWAEAFF
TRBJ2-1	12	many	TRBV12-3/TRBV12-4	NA	TGTGCCAGCAGTTTAGTTTACAATGAGCAGTTCTTC	CASSLVYNEQFF
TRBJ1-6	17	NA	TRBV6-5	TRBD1	TGTGCCAGCAGTTACGACACGCTGACAGGGAAGATTTCACCCCTCCACTTT	CASSYDTLTGKISPLHF
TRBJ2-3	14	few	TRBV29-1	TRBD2	TGCAAAAACCCTGGGGGACTAGCGCGTAATACGCAGTATTTT	CKNPGGLARNTQYF
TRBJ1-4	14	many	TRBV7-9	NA	TGTGCCAGCAGCCTGGGGGGGATGGCTGAAAAACTGTTTTTT	CASSLGGMAEKLFF
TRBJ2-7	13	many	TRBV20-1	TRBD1	TGCAGTGCCGTCGGGGACAGGGGCTACGAGCAGTACTTC	CSAVGDRGYEQYF
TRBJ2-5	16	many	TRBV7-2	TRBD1	TGTGCCAGCAGCCCGTCCGGGACAGGGGGTGGGGAGACCCAGTACTTC	CASSPSGTGGGETQYF
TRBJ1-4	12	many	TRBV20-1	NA	TGCAGTGCTAGAGAAGAAACGGGCGGACTGTTTTTT	CSAREETGGLFF
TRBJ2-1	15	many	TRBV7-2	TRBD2	TGTGCCAGCAGCCCCCGAGTAGCGGGGTACAATGAGCAGTTCTTC	CASSPRVAGYNEQFF
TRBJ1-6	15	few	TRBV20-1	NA	TGCAGTGCTAGCGGCAGCAGCTCCTATAATTCACCCCTCCACTTT	CSASGSSSYNSPLHF